The T cell receptor (beta chain) described here comes from a study of cytomegalovirus exposure and HLA in healthy donors (dated by TCRdb to the late 2010s). Study-wide context: An earlier analysis of around 600 of the donors reported 250 to 300 Gb of sequence data and more than 90 million unique TCR beta sequences from 150 million to 200 million T cells. Every repertoire in the discovery cohort had been generated on one and the same sequencing platform. HLA typing covered class I and class II loci at four-digit resolution. The genetic ancestry cluster associated with self-reported Caucasian donors included roughly 84% of the roughly 390 genotyped donors. An early release covering 500 to 750 HLA-typed donors comprised 250 to 350 gigabases of sequencing data and roughly 85 million unique TCR sequences. The number of typed donors differed by locus: about 629-630 for A, B, C, DRB1 and DQB1; some 540 for DQA1; over 600 for DPA1; and about 470 for DPB1. Alongside the repertoire data, information on donor age, sex, ethnicity and CMV serostatus was compiled. Because of strong linkage in the cohort, four or five DR-DQ haplotypes were treated as single units for association and clustering. To study patterns of TCR occurrence, a later analysis re-analyzed previously published TCR beta repertoires from 700 or so donors and added high-resolution HLA genotyping. A later genetic analysis used genome-wide SNP genotypes for about 60% of the roughly 700 donors, treating that subset as a discovery cohort. An earlier analysis of a few hundred of the donors applied high-throughput TCR beta sequencing to assess whether each TCR beta V gene segment acted as functional or pseudogenic. Along with the approximately 670-subject first cohort, a separate validation cohort of 120 different subjects was used. On average, roughly 250,000 unique TCR beta nucleotide sequences were sequenced per donor among 398 genotyped donors of the cohort, with around 19% of those sequences being non-productive. To predict cytomegalovirus infection status, the study combined high-throughput TCR immunosequencing, statistical association of individual TCRs with disease status, and machine learning. Rather than drawing on any new phenotypic data, the later analysis identified candidate immune exposures from TCR beta sequences and the way those sequences occurred across donors. The study aimed to test whether signatures of past pathogen exposure could be identified by cataloging public T cell receptors. The T cell repertoires of some 670 subjects were profiled by immunosequencing and related to cytomegalovirus serostatus.

Reading from cysteine to phenylalanine, the CDR3 counts 17 amino acids. Only the CDR3 region is kept as DNA, spanning 51 bases read in frame from base 1. As encoded in the germline V gene (reference sequence), CDR1 is SEHNR while CDR2 is FQNEAQ. The paper's findings and limits, for the study overall: The study gave a list of some 150 TCR beta chains associated with cytomegalovirus. The earlier analysis of 587 of the donors excluded about 16 rarely observed V segments, including chromosome 9 orphons, because counts were too low. In a later genetic analysis, fewer N-insertions in productive TCRs were reported among donors in an Asian-associated ancestry cluster than the approximately 710-donor mean. According to a later analysis, parvovirus B19, influenza, CMV and Epstein-Barr virus appeared linked to several top co-occurrence clusters. A later analysis associated about 17,000 TCR beta sequences with specific HLA alleles at a false discovery rate of 0.05. A few of the identified cytomegalovirus-associated TCR beta chains were confirmed in vitro to be specific for cytomegalovirus antigens. An earlier analysis of around 600 of the donors showed that most TCR beta V segments appeared in productive rearrangements either about 90% or about 30% of the time, which broadly matched IMGT annotations. Presence/absence analyses assumed roughly uniform sequencing depth across donors, an assumption that may not hold. In a later genetic analysis, a missense DCLRE1C variant was associated with V-gene and J-gene trimming of TCR beta chains, and the association was replicated in an independent cohort. According to a later analysis, TCR association rates differed among HLA loci, with DRB1 alleles showing the most associated TCRs and HLA-C alleles showing the fewest. A further reported finding was that TCR beta sequences accurately predicted the HLA-A and HLA-B alleles for most subjects in the first cohort. Some IMGT-functional V segments, including TRBV6-2 and TRBV6-3, could not be distinguished by the 87-base-pair reads and were therefore excluded. The classifier was reported to diagnose cytomegalovirus status with high specificity and sensitivity in both the original cohort and the validation cohort. Correlated functional status among segregating V segments might reflect linkage disequilibrium, but an unknown experimental factor could not be ruled out. When HLA alleles, especially DR and DQ, strongly co-occurred, attributing TCR associations to individual alleles was difficult. This cohort had only TCR beta chains sequenced, and the lack of alpha or paired-chain data limited which features could be detected. Most TCR sequences were seen in very few donors, while some public TCRs were found in many individuals. A later analysis found that HLA-associated TCR beta chains were more clonally expanded and had lower generation probabilities than equally common non-associated chains. A group of highly shared sequence variants was considered likely to be a technical artifact of the sequencing pipeline. In a later analysis, most CMV-associated TCR beta chains were found to appear HLA-restricted, with HLA associations seemingly driven largely by CMV exposure. The only immune exposure information available for the cohort was CMV serostatus. It was suggested by the authors that the approach could potentially be generalized to other disease states and immunological phenotypes. Because some donors lacked HLA typing at each locus, the association tests relied only on the typed subset.

Library generation was performed with the immunoSEQ multiplex PCR assay. The multiplex PCR relied on a mix of 60 forward primers for TCR Vbeta segments and 13 reverse primers for TCR Jbeta segments. Amplification of the CDR3 region of rearranged TCR beta genes was performed with a multiplex PCR assay on genomic DNA. The Illumina HiSeq System was used to sequence the amplified TCR beta libraries as 87-base-pair reads. The original methods were these. A later analysis tallied roughly 78 million unique TCR beta chains across the 666 repertoires, and approximately 12 million of those chains were shared by two or more donors. Raw reads were error-corrected and collapsed into unique sequences by a nearest-neighbor algorithm in which closely related sequences were merged to remove PCR and sequencing errors. Alignment of CDR3 sequences to IMGT reference sequences was used to assign V, D and J gene segments. Each retained sequence needed at least a six-nucleotide match to both a V gene segment and a J gene segment. Rearrangements were classified as productive when the CDR3 lacked stop codons and remained in frame with V and J, and all other rearrangements were classified as non-productive. CDR3 was defined according to IMGT convention as the region running from the second conserved V-encoded cysteine to the conserved J-encoded phenylalanine. The earlier analysis of some 540 of the donors excluded any sequence lacking an unambiguous match to a single V gene segment. In an earlier analysis of a few hundred of the donors, a V segment was called functional when productive rearrangements were above 56.7%, and segregating when the standard deviation between donors exceeded 5%. A statistical classification framework was built for diagnosing cytomegalovirus status from the catalog of TCR beta chain sequences. In a later analysis, TCR nucleotide sequences were compared against IMGT/GENE-DB human TR gene sequences so that V and J genes could be assigned. In a later analysis, CDR3 sequences and most-parsimonious VDJ recombination scenarios were assigned using the TCRdist pipeline. In a later analysis, each TCR beta chain was defined by its CDR3 amino acid sequence together with its V-gene family, and reads without a unique V-gene family were excluded. To address suspected cross-contamination and a sequencing artifact, a later analysis removed approximately 600 highly shared, low-generation-probability nucleotide sequences. A later analysis calculated a clonal expansion index for each public chain from normalized within-repertoire ranks of inferred template counts. In a later analysis, generation probabilities were computed with a VDJ recombination model fitted to out-of-frame rearrangements, and the resulting probabilities were checked against IGoR. Hypergeometric tests were used in a later analysis to score TCR-TCR, TCR-HLA and TCR-CMV co-occurrence, with a repertoire-size bias correction applied to the TCR pairs. In a later analysis, false discovery rates were estimated by permuting HLA or CMV assignments 20 times. A later analysis grouped co-occurring TCRs with DBSCAN, adding TCRdist sequence similarity when clustering within HLA-allele-positive subsets. Repertoires with fewer than 30,000 or more than 120,000 public chains were left out of co-occurrence clustering, as were four to six repertoires with anomalous nucleotide sharing. TCRdb took over this immuneACCESS table, retaining in-frame rearrangements with V and J assigned. Such tables are incomplete; in checked studies, under half of the missing clones stem from an unresolved V gene, and the remainder is unexplained. Clonal size and the V and J genes are those of that table, whereas D and trimming came from the DNA. The sample data list over 100,000 clones, and under 80% of these were observed just once. Roughly 8.2% of the sample is in the top ten clones.

In total, roughly 670 healthy bone marrow donors made up the cohort. At the time of sampling, every cohort member was nominally healthy, though immune exposures that went unrecorded were likely present. The donor was CMV seropositive and was included in the group of 250 to 350 seropositive cohort members. A peripheral blood sample was provided by each donor, and peripheral blood mononuclear cells were used for TCR beta sequencing. The Qiagen DNeasy Blood Extraction Kit was used to extract genomic DNA from the blood cell samples. Turning to this clone: Its recognized antigen is unknown. At one end, the junction sequence differs from germline, possibly due to a read error.

The rearranged chain carries TRBV7-9 and TRBJ1-4; the best D guess is TRBD1, with 5 bases matching. The receptor was derived from a woman between 45 and 65 years old in good health and CMV-seropositive. Sequencing was carried out using PBMCs. The nucleotides read TGTTCCAGCAGCTCGAGGCAGGGAGGTTTTACTAATGAAAAACTGTTTTTT. Its translation is CSSSSRQGGFTNEKLFF.